What follows are 24 T cell receptor beta chains derived from one specimen sequenced in a study of early T cells in non-severe SARS-CoV-2 infection. Using its own MiXCR run on the 5' RACE reads, TCRdb lists one record per CDR3 protein. Of tens of thousands of distinct CDR3 sequences detected, 10% to 12% appear once; the ten largest clones hold 1.5% to 2%. The sequencing sample was made of whole blood. Receptors were obtained from an adult who was a healthcare worker with PCR-confirmed SARS-CoV-2 infection or an uninfected control (not recorded which).

This clonotype has a count of ten or more. V and J are TRBV20-1 and TRBJ2-5; D might be TRBD2 (7 bases). V lost 5 bases and J lost 1, with 20 bases in between. The germline V gene has CDR1 DFQATT and CDR2 SNEGSKA (reference sequence). This CDR3 contains 16 residues. The CDR3 DNA reads TGCAGTGCTCCCCGCATTTCGGGGGGCCCCCAAGAGACCCAGTACTTC. This gives the protein CSAPRISGGPQETQYF.

Many counts were recorded for this clonotype. The V and J genes are TRBV19 and TRBJ2-3, with 10 positions matching TRBD1. J was trimmed by 4 bases and V by 3 bases; bases with no gene match: 4. Germline V CDR1 and CDR2: LNHDA, SQIVND (reference sequence). The CDR3 is made up of 15 amino acids. CDR3 nucleotides: TGTGCCAGTAGTATGGGACAGGGGTTTGCAGATACGCAGTATTTT. This sequence encodes CASSMGQGFADTQYF.

The table lists this clonotype with many counts. The germline gene is not matched at one end of the junction; a read error may be the cause. The rearrangement links TRBV7-7 to TRBJ1-2, with unresolved D. The CDR3 covers 10 residues. Looked up from germline, CDR1 is SSHAT and CDR2 is FNYEAQ (reference sequence). The CDR3 sequence: CASSLGRYTF. The CDR3 region has the DNA TGTGCTAGCAGCTTAGGTCGCTACACCTTC.

This clonotype was found many times. This chain links TRBV5-1 with TRBJ1-4; 8 nucleotides agree with TRBD1. The V and J ends lost 4 bases and 3 bases, in that order; junction bases with no gene match: 2. Per the germline V gene, CDR1 is SGHRS and CDR2 is YFSETQ. CDR3 length equals 14 residues. Here the CDR3 DNA reads TGCGCCAGCAGCCAGGGGGCGGCTAATGAAAAACTGTTTTTT. Translating it yields CASSQGAANEKLFF.

This clonotype has at least ten counts. The V gene is TRBV9, the J gene TRBJ1-4; D is unresolved. The V and J ends lost 4 bases and 7 bases respectively, with 11 bases between them. The CDR3 is made up of 13 amino acids. CDR1 and CDR2 (germline): SGDLS, YYNGEE. CDR3 nucleotide sequence: TGTGCCAGCAGCTCCACCGGTAGTGAAAAACTGTTTTTT. It yields the protein CASSSTGSEKLFF.

This clonotype was counted ten times or more. This chain connects TRBV5-8 to TRBJ2-1, with D tentatively TRBD1 (6 bases). CDR1 is SGHTS and CDR2 is YDEGEE in the germline V gene. The V end was cut by 5 bases, the J end by 8 bases, with 17 bases between. The CDR3 length is 14 residues. The DNA of the CDR3 is TGTGCCAGCAGTTTTACAGGGTTAGGCGATGAGCAGTTCTTC. Its protein product is CASSFTGLGDEQFF. Full variable domain (missing parts from reference TRBV5-8 and TRBJ2-1): EAGVTQSPTHLIKTRGQQATLRCSPISGHTSVYWYQQALGLGLQFLLWYDEGEERNRGNFPPRFSGRQFPNYSSELNVNALELEDSALYLCASSFTGLGDEQFFGPGTRLTVL.

The sample holds many counts of this clonotype. CDR3 sequence (DNA): TGTGCCAGCAACCTCCCCCTGGGGACAGGGGAGTTTTTGATGGGGGATGGCTACACCTTC. Translated, it gives CASNLPLGTGEFLMGDGYTF. The J gene is TRBJ1-2, the V gene TRBV7-2; 10 nucleotides line up with TRBD1. The CDR3 runs to 20 residues. The V gene end was trimmed by 7 bases and the J gene end by 6 bases; junction bases not matched to a gene: 26. Germline lookup yields CDR1 SGHTA and CDR2 FQGNSA.

This clonotype was recorded at least ten times. The chain combines TRBV6-1 with TRBJ1-6, with TRBD1 matching over 7 bases. Germline values: CDR1 MNHNS, CDR2 SASEGT. The CDR3 totals 16 residues. V lost 7 bases, J lost 6 bases, and 12 bases stayed unmatched. DNA for the CDR3: TGTGCCAGCACCCAGAAGGGGGCTCTCGCTAATTCACCCCTCCACTTT. Translation: CASTQKGALANSPLHF.

This clonotype appeared many times. The chain employs TRBV19 and TRBJ1-5; D gene uncertain. Germline-derived CDR1 and CDR2 are LNHDA and SQIVND (reference sequence). V shed 5 bases and J shed 8 bases, with 22 bases lying between them. The CDR3 is made up of 16 amino acids. This CDR3 is CASSAPPPTAEKPQHF. The CDR3 bases are TGTGCCAGTAGTGCACCCCCTCCCACGGCAGAGAAGCCCCAGCATTTT.

This clonotype was observed many times. The chain has TRBV29-1 and TRBJ1-2; 8 bases map to TRBD1. The CDR3 consists of 15 residues. The germline CDR1 and CDR2 sequences are SQVTM and ANQGSEA. J lost 5 bases, V lost 6 bases, and 14 bases had no gene match. CDR3 region: CSVTGGTWSRYGYTF. DNA of the CDR3: TGCAGCGTAACAGGGGGGACATGGTCACGGTATGGCTACACCTTC.

The sample holds a few counts of this clonotype. The chain combines TRBV2 with TRBJ2-2, with 8 bases matching TRBD2. The CDR3 contains 15 residues. V was clipped by 7 bases and J by 2 bases; unmatched bases: 6. Germline CDR1 is SNHLY and CDR2 is FYNNEI. The CDR3 DNA is TGTGCCAGCAATAGAGCGGGGGCAAACACCGGGGAGCTGTTTTTT. Translation: CASNRAGANTGELFF.

This clonotype was observed many times. The V call is TRBV30, the J call TRBJ2-7, with D unclear. This CDR3 spans 11 amino acids. CDR1 and CDR2 (germline): GTSNPN, SVGIG (reference sequence). Trimming shortened V by 3 bases and J by 3 bases, and 6 bases separated the two germline ends. CDR3 DNA sequence: TGTGCCTGGAGCCTTAACTACGAGCAGTACTTC. This translates into CAWSLNYEQYF. Full variable domain (remainder filled in from reference TRBV30 and TRBJ2-7): SQTIHQWPATLVQPVGSPLSLECTVEGTSNPNLYWYRQAAGRGLQLLFYSVGIGQISSEVPQNLSASRPQDRQFILSSKKLLLSDSGFYLCAWSLNYEQYFGPGTRLTVT.

The CDR3 here is CAWRIAYEQFF. The CDR3 region has the DNA TGTGCCTGGAGGATAGCCTATGAGCAGTTCTTC. The J gene is TRBJ2-1, the V gene TRBV30; D ambiguous. CDR3 size: 11 residues. V was shortened by 3 bases and J by 8 bases, with 8 bases between the two germline ends. CDR1 and CDR2 from the germline V gene are GTSNPN and SVGIG (reference sequence).

Ten or more counts support this clonotype. This chain uses TRBV28 with TRBJ1-5, with D possibly matching TRBD1 (6 bases). Germline V gene sequence: CDR1 MDHEN, CDR2 SYDVKM. Trimming removed 0 bases from V and 7 bases from J, with 13 bases in between. CDR3 length: 15 amino acids. CDR3 sequence (DNA): TGTGCCAGCAGTTTATGGGGGGCTCAACGCCAGCCCCAGCATTTT. This translates into CASSLWGAQRQPQHF.

This clonotype was observed a few times. V gene TRBV12-3 or TRBV12-4 combines with J gene TRBJ1-4, with D possibly matching TRBD1 (5 bases). Between the trimmed V and J ends, which lost 6 bases and 10 bases, there was a span of 21 bases. This CDR3 has 15 residues. For the CDR3, the DNA is TGTGCCAGCAGCCCCGGCGGGACTACGAGTGGAAAACTGTTTTTT. Translating gives CASSPGGTTSGKLFF.

This clonotype has just a few counts. In DNA, the CDR3 is TGTGCCAGCAGCTTAGCGCTTGGAAACACCATATATTTT. Translating gives CASSLALGNTIYF. The chain uses TRBV7-9 and TRBJ1-3, with no clear D. CDR1 SEHNR and CDR2 FQNEAQ come from the germline V gene (reference sequence). There are 13 residues in the CDR3. The ends were cut back, 0 bases at V and 3 bases at J, with 3 bases in the middle.

V gene TRBV20-1 combines with J gene TRBJ2-1; 7 nucleotides align to TRBD2. Per the germline V gene, CDR1 is DFQATT and CDR2 is SNEGSKA (reference sequence). The CDR3 sequence is 12 residues long. V was clipped by 1 base and J by 7 bases; unmatched bases: 1. This chain's CDR3 is CSARGGGNEQFF. CDR3 nucleotides: TGCAGTGCTAGAGGCGGGGGAAATGAGCAGTTCTTC.

There are many counts of this clonotype. DNA for the CDR3: TGTGCCAGCAGCCAAGCGGGGTACGAGCAGTACTTC. Encoded protein: CASSQAGYEQYF. This rearrangement joins TRBV3-1 to TRBJ2-7, with a possible D match to TRBD2 (5 bases). V was shortened by 1 base and J by 4 bases, with 5 bases between the two germline ends. Germline CDR1 is LGHDT and CDR2 is YNNKEL (reference sequence). This CDR3 is built from 12 residues.

This clonotype was counted at least ten times. The rearrangement uses TRBV5-6 and TRBJ2-1; 11 bases agree with TRBD2. Germline V gene data show CDR1 as SGHDT and CDR2 as YYEEEE. V gave up 4 bases and J gave up 4 bases; unmatched junction bases: 4. CDR3 length equals 15 residues. The CDR3 sequence is CASSAGTSGYNEQFF. For the CDR3, the DNA is TGTGCCAGCAGCGCCGGGACTAGCGGATACAATGAGCAGTTCTTC.

This clonotype was seen repeatedly, ten times or more. V usage is TRBV6-5 and J usage is TRBJ1-3; D is perhaps TRBD1 (6 bases). There are 15 residues in the CDR3. Germline V gene sequence: CDR1 MNHEY, CDR2 SVGAGI. The V end was cut by 6 bases, the J end by 0 bases, with 12 bases between. Here the CDR3 DNA reads TGTGCCAGCAGCCCGGACAGATTCTCTGGAAACACCATATATTTT. It translates to CASSPDRFSGNTIYF.

In this sample, this clonotype turned up many times. The gene calls are TRBV5-5 and TRBJ1-6, with a possible D match to TRBD1 (6 bases). The length of the CDR3 is 14 residues. V shed 10 bases and J shed 7 bases, with 18 bases lying between them. Germline loops: CDR1 SGHKS, CDR2 YYEKEE (reference sequence). The CDR3 loop reads CASQWGGPNSPLHF. The CDR3 DNA follows: TGTGCCTCCCAATGGGGGGGCCCCAATTCACCCCTCCACTTT.

This clonotype was detected only a few times. This chain connects TRBV14 to TRBJ2-3; 13 bases agree with TRBD2. The CDR3 runs 19 residues. Germline-derived CDR1 and CDR2 are SGHDN and FVKESK. V dropped 1 base and J dropped 6; count of bases not matched to a gene: 13. The DNA of the CDR3 is TGTGCCAGCAGCCAAGCTTACTTTCGGACTAGCGGGGGATTTGATACGCAGTATTTT. It translates to CASSQAYFRTSGGFDTQYF.

This clonotype was counted many times. The rearrangement joins TRBV24-1 to TRBJ2-3; tentative D call: TRBD1 (6 bases). The V and J ends lost 7 bases and 0 bases respectively, with 10 bases between them. This CDR3 comprises 14 residues. Germline V gene data show CDR1 as KGHDR and CDR2 as SFDVKD. CDR3 amino acids: CATSQGSSTDTQYF. CDR3 nucleotide sequence: TGTGCCACCAGCCAGGGGTCTAGCACAGATACGCAGTATTTT.

The chain employs TRBV7-8 and TRBJ1-1; D not certain. Germline V gene lookup returns CDR1 SGHVS and CDR2 FQNEAQ. V lost 1 base and J lost 1, with 7 bases in between. The CDR3 is 14 residues long. CDR3 loop: CASSLEAANTEAFF. In DNA form, the CDR3 reads TGTGCCAGCAGCTTAGAGGCAGCGAACACTGAAGCTTTCTTT.